The 16 T cell receptor beta chains below come from one sample, sequenced in a study of blood T cell repertoires in COVID-19. The method was immunoSEQ multiplex PCR; TCRdb's version includes in-frame clones alone and lacks a portion of them. The sample carries around 250,000 clones, approximately 85% recorded once. The sequenced material came from PBMCs or T cells enriched from blood (not recorded which). These receptors were obtained from a woman in her forties or fifties with acute COVID-19.

The chain joins TRBV2 to TRBJ1-1; D remains unclear. This CDR3 has 14 residues. The germline CDR1 and CDR2 sequences are SNHLY and FYNNEI. With 3 bases removed from V and 3 bases from J, the gap between germline ends came to 11 bases. The CDR3 sequence: CASSEWGGDTEAFF. CDR3 bases: TGTGCCAGCAGTGAGTGGGGAGGTGACACTGAAGCTTTCTTT. Variable domain in full (rest from reference TRBV2 and TRBJ1-1): EPEVTQTPSHQVTQMGQEVILRCVPISNHLYFYWYRQILGQKVEFLVSFYNNEISEKSEIFDDQFSVERPDGSNFTLKIRSTKLEDSAMYFCASSEWGGDTEAFFGQGTRLTVV.

The chain joins TRBV4-1 to TRBJ2-2; possibly TRBD2 for D (6 bases). The length of the CDR3 is 16 residues. The V gene's germline CDR1 is MGHRA and CDR2 YSYEKL. V was clipped by 1 base and J by 3 bases, with 12 bases between them. The CDR3 loop is CASSQVPGEDTGELFF. Here the CDR3 DNA reads TGCGCCAGCAGCCAAGTCCCGGGGGAGGACACCGGGGAGCTGTTTTTT.

V is TRBV18 and J is TRBJ2-5; weak D call: TRBD2 (6 bases). Germline V gene lookup returns CDR1 KGHSH and CDR2 LQKENI. Trimming shortened V by 4 bases and J by 3 bases, and 9 bases separated the two germline ends. This CDR3 comprises 13 residues. CDR3 coding DNA: TGTGCCAGCTCACGCGGGATAGAAGAGACCCAGTACTTC. Translation: CASSRGIEETQYF.

The V and J genes are TRBV12-3 or TRBV12-4 and TRBJ1-1, with TRBD1 matching over 8 bases. The CDR3 is made up of 13 amino acids. V was clipped by 6 bases and J by 5 bases; unmatched bases: 5. CDR3 nucleotides: TGTGCCAGCAGGTATGACAGGGGAACTGAAGCTTTCTTT. Translating gives CASRYDRGTEAFF.

This clone was seen many times. The chain uses TRBV7-6 and TRBJ2-5, with TRBD1 identical over 7 bases. The V segment lost 5 bases and the J segment 1 base; nucleotides outside the gene matches: 4. This CDR3 comprises 14 residues. The germline CDR1 and CDR2 sequences are SGHVS and FNYEAQ. This CDR3 reads CASSEGTVQETQYF. In nucleotides, the CDR3 is TGTGCCAGCAGCGAAGGGACAGTCCAAGAGACCCAGTACTTC.

The chain employs TRBV2 and TRBJ1-6; 11 positions match TRBD1. This CDR3 spans 15 amino acids. The V segment lost 4 bases and the J segment 7 bases; nucleotides outside the gene matches: 3. Germline CDR1 and CDR2: SNHLY and FYNNEI. The CDR3 reads CASSGRTGGNSPLHF. As DNA, the CDR3 is TGTGCCAGCAGTGGACGGACAGGGGGCAATTCACCCCTCCACTTT.

The chain carries TRBV12-3 or TRBV12-4 and TRBJ1-2; unclear D gene. CDR3 length: 13 residues. The ends were cut back, 2 bases at V and 3 bases at J, with 7 bases in the middle. The CDR3 sequence: CASSLTPDYGYTF. CDR3 in DNA: TGTGCCAGCAGTTTAACGCCGGACTATGGCTACACCTTC.

This clone has a handful of counts. This CDR3 is also generated by other DNA sequences in the sample. The V gene is TRBV9, the J gene TRBJ1-1, with D possibly being TRBD1 (6 bases). This CDR3 contains 13 residues. Trimming left V 0 bases short and J 3 bases short, with 6 bases between. The germline V gene has CDR1 SGDLS and CDR2 YYNGEE. The CDR3 DNA reads as TGTGCCAGCAGCGTAGCAGGGGACACTGAAGCTTTCTTT. Its protein product is CASSVAGDTEAFF.

The rearrangement uses TRBV19 and TRBJ1-2; TRBD1 matches 8 bases. The ends lost 6 bases at V and 3 bases at J; junction bases unmatched: 6. Germline V CDR1 and CDR2: LNHDA, SQIVND (reference sequence). This CDR3 has 14 amino acids. The CDR3 sequence: CASRGTDRDYGYTF. Here the CDR3 DNA reads TGTGCCAGTAGGGGAACGGACAGGGACTATGGCTACACCTTC. The entire variable domain, with the rest obtained from reference TRBV19 and TRBJ1-2, is as follows: DGGITQSPKYLFRKEGQNVTLSCEQNLNHDAMYWYRQDPGQGLRLIYYSQIVNDFQKGDIAEGYSVSREKKESFPLTVTSAQKNPTAFYLCASRGTDRDYGYTFGSGTRLTVV.

In this sample, this clone turned up a few times. The chain employs TRBV9 and TRBJ2-3; 7 nucleotides align to TRBD1. With V trimmed by 2 bases and J by 2 bases, 8 bases remained unmatched. Germline V gene data show CDR1 as SGDLS and CDR2 as YYNGEE. The CDR3 has 16 residues. The CDR3 DNA follows: TGTGCCAGCAGCGTCCTTGACAGGGAGTACACAGATACGCAGTATTTT. It encodes CASSVLDREYTDTQYF.

DNA for the CDR3: TGTGCTAGTGGTACAGGAAATTCACCCCTCCACTTT. Amino acids: CASGTGNSPLHF. The chain recombines TRBV12-5 with TRBJ1-6; D possibly corresponds to TRBD1 (5 bases). The length of the CDR3 is 12 residues. CDR1 is LGHNT, CDR2 FRNRAP, per germline. V was clipped by 5 bases and J by 7 bases, with 6 bases between them.

The chain employs TRBV19 and TRBJ1-3, with 7 nucleotides matching TRBD1. The CDR3 runs to 16 residues. CDR1 is LNHDA, CDR2 SQIVND, per germline (reference sequence). Trimming removed 6 bases from V and 2 bases from J; junction bases left unmatched: 10. The DNA for the CDR3 is TGTGCCAGTAGCCTACAGGGGCTGTCTACTGGAAACACCATATATTTT. Its translation: CASSLQGLSTGNTIYF.

The chain joins TRBV6-5 to TRBJ1-5, with D maybe TRBD1 (5 bases). V lost 8 bases and J lost 4, with 12 bases in between. The CDR3 runs 13 residues. In germline, CDR1 is MNHEY, CDR2 SVGAGI. This CDR3 is CASWGGGNQPQHF. The CDR3 DNA is TGTGCCAGCTGGGGCGGGGGGAATCAGCCCCAGCATTTT.

V is TRBV5-4 and J is TRBJ1-1; maybe TRBD1 (6 bases). This CDR3 contains 15 residues. The V and J ends lost 2 bases and 1 base respectively, with 12 bases between them. Germline CDR1 and CDR2: SGHNT and YYREEE (reference sequence). In DNA form, the CDR3 reads TGTGCCAGCAGCTTATCGACAGGATCGAACACTGAAGCTTTCTTT. It specifies CASSLSTGSNTEAFF.

The DNA of the CDR3 is TGTGCCAGCAGTTTTTGGGGGGAAGAGACCCAGTACTTC. Encoded protein: CASSFWGEETQYF. The rearrangement uses TRBV12-3 or TRBV12-4 and TRBJ2-5; perhaps TRBD2 as D (6 bases). The V and J ends lost 3 bases and 3 bases respectively, with 8 bases between them. The CDR3 is 13 residues long.

The V gene is TRBV9, the J gene TRBJ1-1; D perhaps matches TRBD1 (6 bases). Germline lookup yields CDR1 SGDLS and CDR2 YYNGEE. There are 15 residues in the CDR3. V lost 2 bases to trimming and J lost 4 bases, with 15 bases between them. The CDR3, as DNA: TGTGCCAGCAGCGTCGAGGGGGAAGCTCGCACTGAAGCTTTCTTT. This sequence encodes CASSVEGEARTEAFF.